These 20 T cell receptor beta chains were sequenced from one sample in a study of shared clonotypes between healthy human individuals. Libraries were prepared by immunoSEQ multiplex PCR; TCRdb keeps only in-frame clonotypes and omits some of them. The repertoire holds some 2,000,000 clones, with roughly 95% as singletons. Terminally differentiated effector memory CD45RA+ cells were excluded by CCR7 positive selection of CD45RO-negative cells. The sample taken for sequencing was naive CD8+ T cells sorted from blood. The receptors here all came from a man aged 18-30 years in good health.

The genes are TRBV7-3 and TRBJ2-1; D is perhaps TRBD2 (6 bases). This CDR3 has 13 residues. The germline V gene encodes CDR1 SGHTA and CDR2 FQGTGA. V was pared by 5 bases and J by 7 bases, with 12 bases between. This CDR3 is CASSPGTFNEQFF. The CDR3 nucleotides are TGTGCCAGCAGCCCAGGGACTTTTAATGAGCAGTTCTTC.

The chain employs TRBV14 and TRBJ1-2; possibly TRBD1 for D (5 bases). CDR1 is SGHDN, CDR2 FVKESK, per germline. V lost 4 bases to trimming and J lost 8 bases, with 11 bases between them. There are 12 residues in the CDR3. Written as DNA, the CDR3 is TGTGCCAGCAGCCTCGCTAGGGGAGGCTACACCTTC. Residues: CASSLARGGYTF.

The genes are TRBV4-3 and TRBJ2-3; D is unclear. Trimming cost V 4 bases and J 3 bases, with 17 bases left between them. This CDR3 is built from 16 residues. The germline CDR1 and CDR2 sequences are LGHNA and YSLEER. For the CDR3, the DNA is TGCGCCAGCAGCCCGGGCCCTACCGGATTAACAGATACGCAGTATTTT. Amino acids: CASSPGPTGLTDTQYF.

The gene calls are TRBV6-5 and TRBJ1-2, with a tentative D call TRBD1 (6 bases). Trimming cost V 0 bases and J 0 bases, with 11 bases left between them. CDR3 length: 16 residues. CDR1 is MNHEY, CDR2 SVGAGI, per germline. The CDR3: CASSYSQGLANYGYTF. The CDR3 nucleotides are TGTGCCAGCAGTTACTCGCAGGGGTTAGCTAACTATGGCTACACCTTC.

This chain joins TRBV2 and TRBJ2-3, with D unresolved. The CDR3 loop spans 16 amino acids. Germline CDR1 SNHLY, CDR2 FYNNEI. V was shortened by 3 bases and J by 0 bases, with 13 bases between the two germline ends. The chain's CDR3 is CASSEIQAVSTDTQYF. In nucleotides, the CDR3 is TGTGCCAGCAGTGAGATCCAGGCGGTAAGCACAGATACGCAGTATTTT.

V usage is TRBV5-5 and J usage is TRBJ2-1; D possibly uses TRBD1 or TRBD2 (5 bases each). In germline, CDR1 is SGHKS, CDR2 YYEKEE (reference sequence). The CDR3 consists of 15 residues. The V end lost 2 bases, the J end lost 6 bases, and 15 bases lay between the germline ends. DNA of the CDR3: TGTGCCAGCAGCTTAGGGACGGGCCCTTCCAATGAGCAGTTCTTC. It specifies CASSLGTGPSNEQFF. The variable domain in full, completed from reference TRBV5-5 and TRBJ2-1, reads DAGVTQSPTHLIKTRGQQVTLRCSPISGHKSVSWYQQVLGQGPQFIFQYYEKEERGRGNFPDRFSARQFPNYSSELNVNALLLGDSALYLCASSLGTGPSNEQFFGPGTRLTVL.

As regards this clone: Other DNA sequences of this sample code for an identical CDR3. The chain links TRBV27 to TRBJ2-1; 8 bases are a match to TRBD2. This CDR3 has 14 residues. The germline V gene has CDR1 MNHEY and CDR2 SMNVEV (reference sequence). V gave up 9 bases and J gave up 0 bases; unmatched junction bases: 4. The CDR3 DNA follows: TGTGCCAGTACGAGCGGGGGCTCCTACAATGAGCAGTTCTTC. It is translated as CASTSGGSYNEQFF.

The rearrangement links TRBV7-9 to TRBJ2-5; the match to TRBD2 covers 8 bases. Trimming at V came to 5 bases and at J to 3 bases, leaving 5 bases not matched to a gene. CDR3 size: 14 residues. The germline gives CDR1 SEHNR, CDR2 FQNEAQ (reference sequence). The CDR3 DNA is TGTGCCAGCAGCGCTACTAGCGGTAAAGAGACCCAGTACTTC. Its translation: CASSATSGKETQYF.

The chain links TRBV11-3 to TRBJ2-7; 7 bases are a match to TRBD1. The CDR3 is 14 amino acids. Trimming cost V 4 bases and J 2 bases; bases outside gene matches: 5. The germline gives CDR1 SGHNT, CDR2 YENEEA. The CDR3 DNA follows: TGTGCCAGCAGCTCCAGACAGGGAGCCTACGAGCAGTACTTC. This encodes CASSSRQGAYEQYF.

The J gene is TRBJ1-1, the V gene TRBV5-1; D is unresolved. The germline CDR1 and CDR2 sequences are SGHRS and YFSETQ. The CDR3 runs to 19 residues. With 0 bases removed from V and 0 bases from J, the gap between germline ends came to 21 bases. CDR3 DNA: TGCGCCAGCAGCTTGGGATCGTTCAGATTCGACCTCATGAACACTGAAGCTTTCTTT. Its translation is CASSLGSFRFDLMNTEAFF.

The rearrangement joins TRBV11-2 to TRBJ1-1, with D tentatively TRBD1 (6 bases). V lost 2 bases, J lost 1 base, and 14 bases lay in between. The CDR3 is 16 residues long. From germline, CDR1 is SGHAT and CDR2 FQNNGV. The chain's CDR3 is CASSLITRDTNTEAFF. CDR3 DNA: TGTGCCAGCAGCTTAATAACCCGGGACACGAACACTGAAGCTTTCTTT.

DNA for the CDR3: TGCAGCGTTGTCCGTGACAGTAACCTCTACGAGCAGTACTTC. This gives the protein CSVVRDSNLYEQYF. The chain has TRBV29-1 and TRBJ2-7; a weak D match, TRBD1 (5 bases). The CDR3 runs to 14 residues. Between the trimmed V and J ends, which lost 4 bases and 3 bases, there was a span of 16 bases. Per germline, CDR1 SQVTM and CDR2 ANQGSEA.

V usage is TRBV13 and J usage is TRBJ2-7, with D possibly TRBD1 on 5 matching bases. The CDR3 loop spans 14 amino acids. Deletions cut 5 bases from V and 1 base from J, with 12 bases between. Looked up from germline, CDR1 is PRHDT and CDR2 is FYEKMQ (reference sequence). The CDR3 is CASSPFRASYEQYF. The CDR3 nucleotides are TGTGCCAGCAGCCCATTCAGGGCTTCCTACGAGCAGTACTTC.

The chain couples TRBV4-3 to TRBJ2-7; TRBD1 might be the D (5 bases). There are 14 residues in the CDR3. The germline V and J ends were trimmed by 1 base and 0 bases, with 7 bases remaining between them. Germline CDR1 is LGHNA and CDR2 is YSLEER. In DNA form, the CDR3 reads TGCGCCAGCAGCCAAGGACAGTACTCCTACGAGCAGTACTTC. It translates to CASSQGQYSYEQYF.

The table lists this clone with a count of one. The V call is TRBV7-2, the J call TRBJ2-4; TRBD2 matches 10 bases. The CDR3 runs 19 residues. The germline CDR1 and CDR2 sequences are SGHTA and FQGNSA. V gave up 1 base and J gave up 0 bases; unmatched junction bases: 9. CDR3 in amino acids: CASSLGLAGINGAKNIQYF. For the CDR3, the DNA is TGTGCCAGCAGCTTAGGACTAGCGGGCATCAACGGAGCCAAAAACATTCAGTACTTC.

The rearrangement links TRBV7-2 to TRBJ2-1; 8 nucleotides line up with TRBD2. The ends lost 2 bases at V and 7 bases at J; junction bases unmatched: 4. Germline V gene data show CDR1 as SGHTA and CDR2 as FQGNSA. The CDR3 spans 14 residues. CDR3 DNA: TGTGCCAGCAGCTTAAGCGGGAGCTGGAATGAGCAGTTCTTC. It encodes CASSLSGSWNEQFF. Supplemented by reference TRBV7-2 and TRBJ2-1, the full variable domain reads GAGVSQSPSNKVTEKGKDVELRCDPISGHTALYWYRQSLGQGLEFLIYFQGNSAPDKSGLPSDRFSAERTGGSVSTLTIQRTQQEDSAVYLCASSLSGSWNEQFFGPGTRLTVL.

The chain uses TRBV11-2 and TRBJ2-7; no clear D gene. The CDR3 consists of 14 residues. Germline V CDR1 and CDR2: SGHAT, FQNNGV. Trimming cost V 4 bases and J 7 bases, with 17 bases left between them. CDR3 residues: CASSSGPPLREQYF. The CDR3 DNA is TGTGCCAGCAGCTCCGGGCCGCCTCTTCGTGAGCAGTACTTC.

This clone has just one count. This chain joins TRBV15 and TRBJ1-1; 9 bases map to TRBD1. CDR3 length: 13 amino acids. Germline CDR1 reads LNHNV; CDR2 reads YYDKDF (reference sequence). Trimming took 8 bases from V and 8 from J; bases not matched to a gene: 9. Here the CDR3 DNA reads TGTGCCACCGACGGACAGGGGCCGATGGAAGCTTTCTTT. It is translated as CATDGQGPMEAFF.

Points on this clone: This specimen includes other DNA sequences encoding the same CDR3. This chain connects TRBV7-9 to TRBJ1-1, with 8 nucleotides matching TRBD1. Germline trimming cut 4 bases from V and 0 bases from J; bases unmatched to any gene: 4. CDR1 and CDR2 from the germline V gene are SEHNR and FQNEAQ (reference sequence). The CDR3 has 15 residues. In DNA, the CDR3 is TGTGCCAGCAGCTCATTGACAGGGGTGAACACTGAAGCTTTCTTT. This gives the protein CASSSLTGVNTEAFF.

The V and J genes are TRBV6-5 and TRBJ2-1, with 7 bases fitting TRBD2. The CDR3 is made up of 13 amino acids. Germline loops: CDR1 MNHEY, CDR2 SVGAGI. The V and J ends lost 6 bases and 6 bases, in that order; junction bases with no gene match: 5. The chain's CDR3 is CASSQAGLNEQFF. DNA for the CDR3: TGTGCCAGCAGCCAAGCGGGGCTCAATGAGCAGTTCTTC.